This T cell receptor beta chain was sequenced in a study of T cell responses to AZD1222 COVID-19 vaccine. The data were produced by immunoSEQ multiplex PCR, yet TCRdb's version contains in-frame clones alone and is incomplete. The data show about 130,000 clones, about 89% seen once. The CDR3 totals 15 residues. The V end was cut by 6 bases, the J end by 8 bases, with 22 bases between. From germline, CDR1 is MNHEY and CDR2 SVGAGI. The origin of this receptor is an adult in good health. The gene calls are TRBV6-5 and TRBJ1-2, with D perhaps TRBD1 (6 bases). The sequencing used peripheral blood, collected on day 0 of AZD1222 vaccination. The CDR3, as DNA: TGTGCCAGCAGCAGTTACAGGGTGGGATCGTCGGGCTACACCTTC. This encodes CASSSYRVGSSGYTF.